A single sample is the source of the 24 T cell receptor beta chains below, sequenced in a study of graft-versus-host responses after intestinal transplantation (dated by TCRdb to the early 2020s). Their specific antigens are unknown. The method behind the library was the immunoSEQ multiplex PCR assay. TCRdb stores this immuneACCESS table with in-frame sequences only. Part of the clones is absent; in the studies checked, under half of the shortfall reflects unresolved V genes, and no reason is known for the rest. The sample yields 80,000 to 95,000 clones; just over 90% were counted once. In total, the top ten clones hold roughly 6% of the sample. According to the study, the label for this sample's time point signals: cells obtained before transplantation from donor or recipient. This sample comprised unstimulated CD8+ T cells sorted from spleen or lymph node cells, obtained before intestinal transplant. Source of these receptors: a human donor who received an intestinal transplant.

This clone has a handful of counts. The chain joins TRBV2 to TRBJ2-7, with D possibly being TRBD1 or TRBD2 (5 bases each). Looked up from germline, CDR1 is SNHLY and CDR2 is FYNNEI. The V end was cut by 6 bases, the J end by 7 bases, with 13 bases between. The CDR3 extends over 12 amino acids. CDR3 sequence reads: CASRGRLGEQYF. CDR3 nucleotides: TGTGCCAGCAGGGGACGGCTGGGGGAGCAGTACTTC.

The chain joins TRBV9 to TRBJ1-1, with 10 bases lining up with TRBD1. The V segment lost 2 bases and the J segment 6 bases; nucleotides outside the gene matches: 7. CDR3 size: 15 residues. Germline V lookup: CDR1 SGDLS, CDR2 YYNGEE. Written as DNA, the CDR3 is TGTGCCAGCAGCGTCGGGGACAGGGGTGGCCCTGAAGCTTTCTTT. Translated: CASSVGDRGGPEAFF. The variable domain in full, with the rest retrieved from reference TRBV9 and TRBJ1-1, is DSGVTQTPKHLITATGQRVTLRCSPRSGDLSVYWYQQSLDQGLQFLIQYYNGEERAKGNILERFSAQQFPDLHSELNLSSLELGDSALYFCASSVGDRGGPEAFFGQGTRLTVV.

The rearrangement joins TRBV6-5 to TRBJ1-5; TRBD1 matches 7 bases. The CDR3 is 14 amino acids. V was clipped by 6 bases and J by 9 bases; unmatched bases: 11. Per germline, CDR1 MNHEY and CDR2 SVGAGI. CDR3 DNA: TGTGCCAGCAGACCAGGGGGGGTTAGCCTGCCCCAGCATTTT. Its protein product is CASRPGGVSLPQHF.

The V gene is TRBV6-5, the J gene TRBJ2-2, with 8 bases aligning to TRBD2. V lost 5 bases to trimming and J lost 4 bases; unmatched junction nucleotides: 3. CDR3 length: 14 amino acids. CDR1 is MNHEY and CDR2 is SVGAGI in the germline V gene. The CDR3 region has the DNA TGTGCCAGCAGTGACGGGAGGGCCACCGGGGAGCTGTTTTTT. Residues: CASSDGRATGELFF.

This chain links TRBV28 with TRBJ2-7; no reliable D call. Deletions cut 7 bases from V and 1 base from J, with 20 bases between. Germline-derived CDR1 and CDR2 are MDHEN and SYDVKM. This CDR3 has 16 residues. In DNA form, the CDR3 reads TGTGCCAGCACCCCTCGGACGTTGGCAACGTCCTACGAGCAGTACTTC. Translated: CASTPRTLATSYEQYF.

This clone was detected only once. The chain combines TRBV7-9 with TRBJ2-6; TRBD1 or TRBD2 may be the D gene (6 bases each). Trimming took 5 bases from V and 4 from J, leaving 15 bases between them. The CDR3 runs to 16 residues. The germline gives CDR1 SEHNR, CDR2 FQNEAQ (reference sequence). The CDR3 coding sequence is TGTGCCAGCAGCGCACTCAGGGGACTCGGGGCCAACGTCCTGACTTTC. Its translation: CASSALRGLGANVLTF. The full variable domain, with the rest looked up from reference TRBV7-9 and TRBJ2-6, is DTGVSQNPRHKITKRGQNVTFRCDPISEHNRLYWYRQTLGQGPEFLTYFQNEAQLEKSRLLSDRFSAERPKGSFSTLEIQRTEQGDSAMYLCASSALRGLGANVLTFGAGSRLTVL.

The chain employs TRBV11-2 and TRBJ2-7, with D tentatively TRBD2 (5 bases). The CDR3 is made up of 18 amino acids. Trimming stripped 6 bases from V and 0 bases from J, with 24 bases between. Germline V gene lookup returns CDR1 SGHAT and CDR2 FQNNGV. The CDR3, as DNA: TGTGCCAGCAGTCGCCGGGAAGTACTCCGTCAAAGCTCCTACGAGCAGTACTTC. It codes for CASSRREVLRQSSYEQYF.

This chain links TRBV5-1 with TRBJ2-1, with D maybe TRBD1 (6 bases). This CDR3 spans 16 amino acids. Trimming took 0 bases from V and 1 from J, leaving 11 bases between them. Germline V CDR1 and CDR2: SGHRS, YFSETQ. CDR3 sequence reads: CASSLDFQGSYNEQFF. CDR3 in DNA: TGCGCCAGCAGCTTGGATTTCCAGGGGTCCTACAATGAGCAGTTCTTC. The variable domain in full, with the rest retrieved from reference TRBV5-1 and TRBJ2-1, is KAGVTQTPRYLIKTRGQQVTLSCSPISGHRSVSWYQQTPGQGLQFLFEYFSETQRNKGNFPGRFSGRQFSNSRSEMNVSTLELGDSALYLCASSLDFQGSYNEQFFGPGTRLTVL.

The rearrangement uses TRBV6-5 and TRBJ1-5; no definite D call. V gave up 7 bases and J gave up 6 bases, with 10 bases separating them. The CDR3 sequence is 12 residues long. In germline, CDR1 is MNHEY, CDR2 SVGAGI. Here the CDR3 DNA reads TGTGCCAGCAATAGAGTTGGTCAGCCCCAGCATTTT. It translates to CASNRVGQPQHF.

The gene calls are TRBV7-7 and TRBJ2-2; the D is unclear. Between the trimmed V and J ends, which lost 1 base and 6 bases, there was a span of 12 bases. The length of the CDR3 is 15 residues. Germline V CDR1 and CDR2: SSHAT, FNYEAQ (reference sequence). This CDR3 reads CASSLGLAGAGELFF. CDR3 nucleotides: TGTGCCAGCAGCTTAGGGTTGGCTGGTGCCGGGGAGCTGTTTTTT.

This CDR3 reads CAIKWDGSNSPLHF. The CDR3 DNA follows: TGTGCCATCAAGTGGGACGGTAGTAATTCACCCCTCCACTTT. The chain employs TRBV10-3 and TRBJ1-6; the D gene is possibly TRBD1 (5 bases). This CDR3 is built from 14 residues. Germline-derived CDR1 and CDR2 are ENHRY and SYGVKD. Trimming removed 7 bases at V and 6 bases at J, with 13 bases between.

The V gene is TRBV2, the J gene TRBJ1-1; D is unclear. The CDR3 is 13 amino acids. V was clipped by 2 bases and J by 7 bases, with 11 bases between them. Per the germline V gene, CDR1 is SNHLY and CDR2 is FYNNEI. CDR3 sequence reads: CASSETAGLEAFF. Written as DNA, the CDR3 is TGTGCCAGCAGTGAAACGGCGGGCCTTGAAGCTTTCTTT.

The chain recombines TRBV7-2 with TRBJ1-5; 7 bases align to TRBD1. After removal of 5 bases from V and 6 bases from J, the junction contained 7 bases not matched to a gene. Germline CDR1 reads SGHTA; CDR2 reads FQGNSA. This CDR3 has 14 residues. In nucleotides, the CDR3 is TGTGCCAGCAGCACGACAGGGCTCGGTCAGCCCCAGCATTTT. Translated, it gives CASSTTGLGQPQHF. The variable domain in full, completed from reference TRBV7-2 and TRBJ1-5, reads GAGVSQSPSNKVTEKGKDVELRCDPISGHTALYWYRQSLGQGLEFLIYFQGNSAPDKSGLPSDRFSAERTGGSVSTLTIQRTQQEDSAVYLCASSTTGLGQPQHFGDGTRLSIL.

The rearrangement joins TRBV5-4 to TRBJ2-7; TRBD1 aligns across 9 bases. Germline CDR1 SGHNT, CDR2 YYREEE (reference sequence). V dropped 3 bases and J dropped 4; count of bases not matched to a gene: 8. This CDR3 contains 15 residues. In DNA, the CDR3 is TGTGCCAGCAGCTCTCCGGGACAGGGTGTTTACGAGCAGTACTTC. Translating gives CASSSPGQGVYEQYF.

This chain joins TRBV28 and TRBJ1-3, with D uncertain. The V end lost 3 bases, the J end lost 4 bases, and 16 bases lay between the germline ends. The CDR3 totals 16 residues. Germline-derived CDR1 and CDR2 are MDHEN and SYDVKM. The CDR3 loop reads CASSFSHAYSGNTIYF. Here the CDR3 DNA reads TGTGCCAGCAGTTTCTCCCACGCATACTCGGGAAACACCATATATTTT.

CDR3 DNA sequence: TGTGCCAGCAGTTTCATGGCGGGAGGGGGAGGAGAGACCCAGTACTTC. Translated, it gives CASSFMAGGGGETQYF. The rearrangement links TRBV27 to TRBJ2-5, with 9 nucleotides matching TRBD2. This CDR3 has 16 residues. V lost 3 bases to trimming and J lost 4 bases; unmatched junction nucleotides: 9. CDR1 is MNHEY and CDR2 is SMNVEV in the germline V gene (reference sequence).

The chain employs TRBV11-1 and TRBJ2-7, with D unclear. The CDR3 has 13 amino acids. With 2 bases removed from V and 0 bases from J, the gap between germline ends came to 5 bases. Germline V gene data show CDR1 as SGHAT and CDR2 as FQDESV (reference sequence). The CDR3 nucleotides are TGTGCCAGCAGCTTAAGTAGCTCCTACGAGCAGTACTTC. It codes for CASSLSSSYEQYF. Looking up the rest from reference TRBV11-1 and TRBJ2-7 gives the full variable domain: EAEVAQSPRYKITEKSQAVAFWCDPISGHATLYWYRQILGQGPELLVQFQDESVVDDSQLPKDRFSAERLKGVDSTLKIQPAELGDSAMYLCASSLSSSYEQYFGPGTRLTVT.

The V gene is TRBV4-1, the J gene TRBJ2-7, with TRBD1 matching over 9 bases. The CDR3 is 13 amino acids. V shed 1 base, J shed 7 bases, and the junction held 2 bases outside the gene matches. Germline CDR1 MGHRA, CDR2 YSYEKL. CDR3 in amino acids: CASSQVGTGEQYF. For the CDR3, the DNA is TGCGCCAGCAGCCAAGTAGGGACAGGGGAGCAGTACTTC.

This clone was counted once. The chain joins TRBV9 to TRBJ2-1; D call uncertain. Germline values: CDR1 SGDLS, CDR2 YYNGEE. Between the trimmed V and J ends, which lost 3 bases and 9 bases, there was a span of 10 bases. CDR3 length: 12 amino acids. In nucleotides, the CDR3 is TGTGCCAGCAGCGAGGGCCAATTTGAGCAGTTCTTC. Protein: CASSEGQFEQFF.

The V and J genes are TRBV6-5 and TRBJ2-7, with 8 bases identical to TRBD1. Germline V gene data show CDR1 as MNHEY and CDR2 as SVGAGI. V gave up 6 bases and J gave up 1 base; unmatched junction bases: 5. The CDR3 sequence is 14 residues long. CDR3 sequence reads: CASRFGTGSYEQYF. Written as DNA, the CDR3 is TGTGCCAGCAGGTTCGGGACAGGTTCCTACGAGCAGTACTTC.

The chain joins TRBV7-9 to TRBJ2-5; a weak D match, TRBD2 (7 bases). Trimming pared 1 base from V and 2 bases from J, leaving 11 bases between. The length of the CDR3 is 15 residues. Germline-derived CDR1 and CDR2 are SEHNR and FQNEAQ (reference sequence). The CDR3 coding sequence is TGTGCCAGCAGCTTAGGGGGGGGCGGACAAGAGACCCAGTACTTC. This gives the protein CASSLGGGGQETQYF.

The CDR3 sequence: CASSSQGDEQFF. CDR3 sequence (DNA): TGTGCCAGCAGCTCCCAGGGGGATGAGCAGTTCTTC. The gene calls are TRBV7-2 and TRBJ2-1, with TRBD1 identical over 7 bases. This CDR3 is built from 12 residues. The germline gives CDR1 SGHTA, CDR2 FQGNSA. Unmatched junction bases numbered 2, after V lost 4 bases and J lost 8 bases.

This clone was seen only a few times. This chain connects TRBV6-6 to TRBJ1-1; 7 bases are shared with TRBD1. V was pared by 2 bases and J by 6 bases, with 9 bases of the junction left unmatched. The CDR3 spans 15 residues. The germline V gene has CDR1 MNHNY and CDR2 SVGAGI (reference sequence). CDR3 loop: CASSYVIGGNSEAFF. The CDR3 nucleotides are TGTGCCAGCAGTTACGTGATAGGGGGCAATTCTGAAGCTTTCTTT.

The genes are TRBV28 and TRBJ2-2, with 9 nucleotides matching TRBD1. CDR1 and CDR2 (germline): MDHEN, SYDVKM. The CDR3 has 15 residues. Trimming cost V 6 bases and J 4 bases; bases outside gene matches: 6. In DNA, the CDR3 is TGTGCCAGCAGAACAGGGGGCAGGGGCACCGGGGAGCTGTTTTTT. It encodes CASRTGGRGTGELFF.